This passage covers 2 T cell receptor beta chains from one sample sequenced in a study of radiotherapy plus CTLA-4 blockade in lung cancer. Assay used: immunoSEQ multiplex PCR; TCRdb lists only in-frame clones, some missing. Of 120,000 or so clones in the sample, roughly 80% were seen once. The sequencing used peripheral blood, collected from a patient treated with radiotherapy plus ipilimumab. Receptors were obtained from a human donor with non-small cell lung cancer who had a partial response to radiotherapy plus ipilimumab.

The J gene is TRBJ1-1, the V gene TRBV7-3; 8 nucleotides match TRBD1. The CDR3 totals 14 residues. The V gene's germline CDR1 is SGHTA and CDR2 FQGTGA. V gave up 5 bases and J gave up 1 base; unmatched junction bases: 3. As DNA, the CDR3 is TGTGCCAGCAGCCCGGGACAGGAGAACACTGAAGCTTTCTTT. It is translated as CASSPGQENTEAFF.

This clone was seen ten or more times. J is TRBJ1-2 and V is TRBV7-2; TRBD1 is a possible D gene (6 bases). The germline CDR1 and CDR2 sequences are SGHTA and FQGNSA. This CDR3 region has 13 residues. Trimming cost V 2 bases and J 12 bases, with 16 bases left between them. CDR3 loop: CASSLNREEGHTF. The CDR3 nucleotides read TGTGCCAGCAGCTTAAACAGGGAAGAAGGCCACACCTTC.